This T cell receptor (beta chain) was retrieved from a study of T-cell reconstitution after alpha-beta-depleted transplantation in children. Preparing the TCRbeta library involved the use of unique molecular identifiers. TCRdb ran MiXCR on the PCR reads and lists one entry per CDR3 protein. The table lists some 200,000 distinct CDR3 sequences, about a tenth of them singletons. This clonotype was seen at least ten times. This CDR3 spans 15 amino acids. Trimming cost V 3 bases and J 6 bases, with 14 bases left between them. CDR1 and CDR2 (germline): LNHNV, YYDKDF (reference sequence). The origin of this receptor is a human donor who donated a stem cell graft to a child with acute lymphoblastic leukemia. The source material was PBMCs from the stem cell graft donor, sampled from the stem cell graft. J is TRBJ2-2 and V is TRBV15, with D perhaps matching TRBD1 (6 bases). For the CDR3, the DNA is TGTGCCACCAGCAGGGCAGGGGTCGGGTCCGGGGAGCTGTTTTTT. It codes for CATSRAGVGSGELFF.